The following is a T cell receptor (beta chain) sequence with its context. The target antigen is unknown. This sample is drawn from a study of T-cell memory formation after mild COVID-19. Overall study findings and caveats: Clones that contracted clustered mainly in CM and EM if CD4+ and in EMRA if CD8+.

With constant-segment primers, 5'RACE yielded cDNA libraries of TCR alpha and TCR beta that carried sample barcodes and UMIs. TCRdb reanalysed the 5' RACE reads using MiXCR and keeps one entry per CDR3 protein. The table lists about 58,000 distinct CDR3 sequences, 28% of them singletons, with around 46% in the top ten. The TCR sequence derives from a young man who had mild COVID-19 (a few samples of this study predate the infection). Cell type and time point are not known. Sequencing was performed on PBMCs or a T cell subset sorted from them (not recorded which).

The CDR3 loop is CASSSSRGLNTGELFF. CDR3 DNA: TGTGCCAGCAGCTCCTCCAGGGGGCTGAACACCGGGGAGCTGTTTTTT. V usage is TRBV7-9 and J usage is TRBJ2-2; 8 nucleotides align to TRBD1. The CDR3 is 16 residues long. V lost 4 bases, J lost 1 base, and 5 bases stayed unmatched. Per the germline V gene, CDR1 is SEHNR and CDR2 is FQNEAQ (reference sequence).